These 18 T cell receptor beta chains came from one sample sequenced in a study of blood T cell repertoires in COVID-19 (dated by TCRdb to about 2020). Libraries were prepared through the immunoSEQ multiplex PCR assay. Not all clones reach the TCRdb copy of this immuneACCESS table, which keeps in-frame sequences only. Checked studies attribute under half of the gap to unresolved V genes and leave the rest unexplained. A total of about 280,000 clones appear in this sample, 70% to 90% of them only once. The ten largest account for 9.5% to 11% of the sample. Sequenced input: peripheral blood. These TCRs come from a woman between 70 and 85 years old with acute or convalescent COVID-19.

This clone was detected only a few times. J is TRBJ1-5 and V is TRBV19, with 11 bases aligning to TRBD1. V was clipped by 6 bases and J by 6 bases; unmatched bases: 4. The CDR3 extends over 14 amino acids. CDR1 is LNHDA, CDR2 SQIVND, per germline (reference sequence). The CDR3, as DNA: TGTGCCAGTAGGGACAGGGGGCCCGGTCAGCCCCAGCATTTT. Protein product: CASRDRGPGQPQHF.

This clone was picked up a small number of times. V is TRBV2 and J is TRBJ1-5; 9 nucleotides line up with TRBD1. The V and J ends lost 5 bases and 4 bases, in that order; junction bases with no gene match: 6. Germline lookup yields CDR1 SNHLY and CDR2 FYNNEI. The CDR3 runs 15 residues. For the CDR3, the DNA is TGTGCCAGCAGTTCTCTAGGACAGGGGAATCAGCCCCAGCATTTT. Translating gives CASSSLGQGNQPQHF.

In this sample, this clone turned up once. The chain has TRBV15 and TRBJ2-3; D is unresolved. Per the germline V gene, CDR1 is LNHNV and CDR2 is YYDKDF (reference sequence). The CDR3 spans 14 residues. V shed 1 base and J shed 2 bases, with 7 bases lying between them. CDR3 loop: CATSRGANTDTQYF. The CDR3 region has the DNA TGTGCCACCAGCAGAGGAGCCAACACAGATACGCAGTATTTT.

The chain is built from TRBV18 and TRBJ2-3; TRBD2 matches at 8 bases. V shed 2 bases, J shed 0 bases, and the junction held 7 bases outside the gene matches. The CDR3 has 17 residues. Per the germline V gene, CDR1 is KGHSH and CDR2 is LQKENI. CDR3 DNA: TGTGCCAGCTCACCATTCAGAACTAGCGGTAGCACAGATACGCAGTATTTT. It yields the protein CASSPFRTSGSTDTQYF.

The chain employs TRBV6-5 and TRBJ1-4, with D possibly being TRBD1 (6 bases). Trimming cost V 5 bases and J 12 bases, with 13 bases left between them. The CDR3 runs to 12 residues. Germline V gives CDR1 MNHEY, CDR2 SVGAGI. The CDR3 sequence: CASSPAYRELFF. The DNA of the CDR3 is TGTGCCAGCAGTCCGGCCTACAGGGAACTGTTTTTT.

The chain is built from TRBV3-1 (or the pseudogene TRBV3-2) and TRBJ1-1; D not certain. CDR1 and CDR2 from the germline V gene are LGHDT and YNNKEL (reference sequence). V lost 1 base to trimming and J lost 4 bases, with 19 bases between them. There are 17 residues in the CDR3. CDR3 residues: CASSQGRATQHGTEAFF. The DNA of the CDR3 is TGTGCCAGCAGCCAAGGGCGGGCAACCCAACACGGCACTGAAGCTTTCTTT.

The table lists this clone with a few counts. The CDR3 coding sequence is TGTGCCAGCAGCTTGGGTTTGGCGGGGCCAGGAACCGGGGAGCTGTTTTTT. Amino acid sequence: CASSLGLAGPGTGELFF. The genes are TRBV5-6 and TRBJ2-2; D is possibly TRBD2 (6 bases). The CDR3 consists of 17 residues. Germline assignment: CDR1 SGHDT and CDR2 YYEEEE. V lost 0 bases and J lost 5, with 17 bases in between.

The V and J genes are TRBV5-8 and TRBJ1-1, with D tentatively TRBD1 (5 bases). The V end was cut by 5 bases, the J end by 4 bases, with 12 bases between. CDR1 and CDR2 from the germline V gene are SGHTS and YDEGEE. This CDR3 comprises 13 residues. The CDR3 sequence is CASRPGGSTEAFF. In nucleotides, the CDR3 is TGTGCCAGCAGACCCGGGGGAAGCACTGAAGCTTTCTTT. The whole variable domain, remainder taken from reference TRBV5-8 and TRBJ1-1, is EAGVTQSPTHLIKTRGQQATLRCSPISGHTSVYWYQQALGLGLQFLLWYDEGEERNRGNFPPRFSGRQFPNYSSELNVNALELEDSALYLCASRPGGSTEAFFGQGTRLTVV.

A remark on this clone: Distinct nucleotide sequences in the sample also encode this CDR3. V usage is TRBV6-5 and J usage is TRBJ1-1; 10 bases map to TRBD1. V was clipped by 5 bases and J by 5 bases; unmatched bases: 8. Germline V gives CDR1 MNHEY, CDR2 SVGAGI. This CDR3 spans 15 amino acids. CDR3: CASSTGQGRGTEAFF. Here the CDR3 DNA reads TGTGCCAGCAGTACGGGACAGGGGAGAGGAACTGAAGCTTTCTTT.

The V call is TRBV12-2, the J call TRBJ2-7; the table's D call TRBD1 went unverified against the DNA. TRBV12-2 is a listed pseudogene. The CDR3 contains 14 residues. CDR3 nucleotide sequence: TGTGCAAGTCGCTTAGCCCCCACAGGGTGGGAGCAGTACTTC. This codes for CASRLAPTGWEQYF.

The sample holds one count of this clone. This chain connects TRBV3-1 (or the pseudogene TRBV3-2) to TRBJ1-2, with D hard to call. Per the germline V gene, CDR1 is LGHDT and CDR2 is YNNKEL (reference sequence). V was shortened by 1 base and J by 13 bases, with 16 bases between the two germline ends. The CDR3 is 13 amino acids. CDR3 nucleotide sequence: TGTGCCAGCAGCCAAGCTCGAGGGCAGTCAAGCACCTTC. It codes for CASSQARGQSSTF.

The chain recombines TRBV23-1 with TRBJ1-1; 8 nucleotides align to TRBD1. TRBV23-1 is designated an ORF whose function remains uncertain. This CDR3 comprises 14 residues. V dropped 5 bases and J dropped 5; count of bases not matched to a gene: 7. This CDR3 is CASSKYTGGTEAFF. CDR3 coding DNA: TGCGCCAGCAGTAAGTACACAGGGGGAACTGAAGCTTTCTTT.

V gene TRBV6-5 combines with J gene TRBJ1-1, with 7 bases aligning to TRBD1. The CDR3 runs 15 residues. Germline assignment: CDR1 MNHEY and CDR2 SVGAGI. V shed 6 bases and J 4 bases; nucleotides not matched to a gene: 11. The CDR3 DNA is TGTGCCAGCAGACAGGGGCCCCCAAAGACCACTGAAGCTTTCTTT. Its translation is CASRQGPPKTTEAFF.

The rearrangement joins TRBV18 to TRBJ2-2, with 10 bases aligning to TRBD2. CDR1 and CDR2 (germline): KGHSH, LQKENI. J lost 4 bases, V lost 2 bases, and 7 bases had no gene match. The CDR3 length is 17 residues. The DNA for the CDR3 is TGTGCCAGCTCACCATCTCTAGCGGGGGCCGTCACCGGGGAGCTGTTTTTT. This gives the protein CASSPSLAGAVTGELFF. The whole variable domain, filled in from reference TRBV18 and TRBJ2-2, reads NAGVMQNPRHLVRRRGQEARLRCSPMKGHSHVYWYRQLPEEGLKFMVYLQKENIIDESGMPKERFSAEFPKEGPSILRIQQVVRGDSAAYFCASSPSLAGAVTGELFFGEGSRLTVL.

This clone was observed a few times. J is TRBJ1-6 and V is TRBV3-1 (or the pseudogene TRBV3-2), with no clear D. CDR1 and CDR2 from the germline V gene are LGHDT and YNNKEL (reference sequence). The CDR3 contains 15 residues. V lost 4 bases to trimming and J lost 7 bases, with 14 bases between them. The CDR3 DNA reads as TGTGCCAGCAGCCCACCGGGTTTTAGGAATTCACCCCTCCACTTT. Translation: CASSPPGFRNSPLHF.

V and J are TRBV6-5 and TRBJ1-2; TRBD1 matches 8 bases. Trimming took 6 bases from V and 9 from J; bases not matched to a gene: 9. The CDR3 totals 13 residues. Germline V gene sequence: CDR1 MNHEY, CDR2 SVGAGI. CDR3 DNA: TGTGCCAGCAGCCTCCCTGGACAGGGAAGCTACACCTTC. Its protein is CASSLPGQGSYTF.

This clone appeared a single time. The chain couples TRBV6-4 to TRBJ1-2; a possible D gene is TRBD1 (5 bases). Germline CDR1 is MRHNA and CDR2 is SNTAGT. The CDR3 contains 13 residues. Trimming stripped 3 bases from V and 4 bases from J, with 9 bases between. CDR3 loop: CASSDGRGYGYTF. The CDR3 coding sequence is TGTGCCAGCAGTGATGGGAGGGGCTATGGCTACACCTTC.

The chain combines TRBV29-1 with TRBJ2-1, with D possibly matching TRBD2 (6 bases). Trimming cost V 6 bases and J 7 bases, with 10 bases left between them. Germline V lookup: CDR1 SQVTM, CDR2 ANQGSEA. The CDR3 sequence is 11 residues long. The CDR3 loop is CSVTRSNEQFF. CDR3 DNA sequence: TGCAGCGTGACTAGATCTAATGAGCAGTTCTTC.